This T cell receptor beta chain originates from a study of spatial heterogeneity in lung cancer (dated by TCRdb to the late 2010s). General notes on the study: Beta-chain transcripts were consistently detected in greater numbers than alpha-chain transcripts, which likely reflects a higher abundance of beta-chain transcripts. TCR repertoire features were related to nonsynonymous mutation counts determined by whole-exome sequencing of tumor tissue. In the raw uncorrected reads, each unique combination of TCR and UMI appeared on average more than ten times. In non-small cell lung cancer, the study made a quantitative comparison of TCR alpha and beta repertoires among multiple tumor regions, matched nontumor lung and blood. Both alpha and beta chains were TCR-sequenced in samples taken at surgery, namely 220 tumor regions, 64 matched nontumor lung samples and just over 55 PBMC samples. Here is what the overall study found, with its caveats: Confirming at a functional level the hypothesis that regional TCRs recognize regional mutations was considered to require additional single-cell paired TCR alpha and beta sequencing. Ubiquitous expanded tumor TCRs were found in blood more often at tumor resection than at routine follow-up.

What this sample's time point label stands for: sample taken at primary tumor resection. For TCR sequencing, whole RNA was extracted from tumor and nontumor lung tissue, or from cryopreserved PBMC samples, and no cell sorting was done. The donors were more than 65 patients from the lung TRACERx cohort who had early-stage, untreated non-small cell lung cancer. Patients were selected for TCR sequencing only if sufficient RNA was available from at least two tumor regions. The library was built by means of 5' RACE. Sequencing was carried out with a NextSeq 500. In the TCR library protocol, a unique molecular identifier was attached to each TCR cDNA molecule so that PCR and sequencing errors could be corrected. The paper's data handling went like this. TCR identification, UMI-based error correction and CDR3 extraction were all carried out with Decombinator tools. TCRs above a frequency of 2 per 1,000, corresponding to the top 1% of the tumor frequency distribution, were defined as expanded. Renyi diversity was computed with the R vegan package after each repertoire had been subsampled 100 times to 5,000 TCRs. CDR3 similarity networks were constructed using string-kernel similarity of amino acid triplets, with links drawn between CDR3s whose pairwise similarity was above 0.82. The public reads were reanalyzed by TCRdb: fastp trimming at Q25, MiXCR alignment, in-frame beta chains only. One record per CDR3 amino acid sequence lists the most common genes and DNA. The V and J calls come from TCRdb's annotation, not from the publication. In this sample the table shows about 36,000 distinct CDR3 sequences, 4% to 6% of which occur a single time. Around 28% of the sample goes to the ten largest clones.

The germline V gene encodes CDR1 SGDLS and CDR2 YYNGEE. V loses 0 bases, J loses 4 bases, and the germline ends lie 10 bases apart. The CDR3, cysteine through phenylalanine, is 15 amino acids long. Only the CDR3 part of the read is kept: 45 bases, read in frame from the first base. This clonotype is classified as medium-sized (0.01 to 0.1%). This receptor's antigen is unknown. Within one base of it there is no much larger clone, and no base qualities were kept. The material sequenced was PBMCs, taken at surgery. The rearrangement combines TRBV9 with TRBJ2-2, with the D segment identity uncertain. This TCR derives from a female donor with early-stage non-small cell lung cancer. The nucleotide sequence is TGTGCCAGCAGCGTAGGAGGTAGTATCACCGGGGAGCTGTTTTTT. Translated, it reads CASSVGGSITGELFF.